These T cell receptor beta chains were read from a single sample in a study of T cells after yellow fever vaccination. TCRdb called the 5' RACE reads again in MiXCR, with one record for every CDR3 protein. The sample shows about 260,000 distinct CDR3 sequences, about 5.2% of them seen only once. Sample: CD4+ T cells sorted from PBMCs, taken on the day of the yellow fever booster vaccination. Receptors were obtained from a man between 18 and 35 years old who received the YFV17D yellow fever vaccine. CDR3s include the opening cysteine and the closing phenylalanine or tryptophan. Fields, in order: D gene, V gene, J gene, clone size, CDR3 protein, CDR3 DNA. A D gene is named only where the DNA matches it firmly. Clone size is not always given. Where it is, it says once, few, many or a class for expanded clones.

-	TRBV4-3	TRBJ2-1	many	CASSQDWPFSYNEQFF	TGCGCCAGCAGCCAAGATTGGCCTTTCTCCTACAATGAGCAGTTCTTC
-	TRBV5-1	TRBJ1-1	few	CASSLNDGTEAFF	TGCGCCAGCAGCTTGAATGACGGCACTGAAGCTTTCTTT
TRBD1	TRBV9	TRBJ2-6	few	CASSARDRVAGANVLTF	TGTGCCAGCAGCGCCCGGGACAGGGTTGCTGGGGCCAACGTCCTGACTTTC
-	TRBV7-9	TRBJ1-2	few	CASSFLDSWGGYTF	TGTGCCAGCAGCTTTCTCGACTCGTGGGGAGGCTACACCTTC
-	TRBV29-1	TRBJ2-5	few	CSVVGLQETQYF	TGCAGCGTTGTTGGTTTACAAGAGACCCAGTACTTC
-	TRBV4-3	TRBJ2-7	once	CASSQDRPYEQYF	TGCGCCAGCAGCCAAGATCGCCCTTACGAGCAGTACTTC
TRBD1	TRBV6-2/TRBV6-3	TRBJ1-1	few	CASSSDRGRGDTEAFF	TGTGCCAGCAGTTCGGACAGGGGGCGTGGGGACACTGAAGCTTTCTTT
-	TRBV6-6	TRBJ1-3	-	CASQRGVSGNTIYF	TGTGCCAGCCAGCGGGGCGTCTCTGGAAACACCATATATTTT
-	TRBV5-6	TRBJ1-1	many	CASSSPGETNTEAFF	TGTGCCAGCAGCTCGCCAGGGGAGACGAACACTGAAGCTTTCTTT
-	TRBV18	TRBJ2-1	few	CATKSEYEQFF	TGTGCCACCAAGAGCGAATATGAGCAGTTCTTC
-	TRBV7-2	TRBJ2-2	few	CASSLGGSSRGGELFF	TGTGCCAGCAGCTTAGGGGGGTCTAGCCGCGGCGGGGAGCTGTTTTTT
-	TRBV7-2	TRBJ2-1	-	CASSATHNEQFF	TGTGCCAGCAGCGCGACCCACAATGAGCAGTTCTTC
-	TRBV28	TRBJ2-5	many	CASSLSTWGETQYF	TGTGCCAGCAGTTTATCCACATGGGGGGAGACCCAGTACTTC
TRBD2	TRBV5-1	TRBJ2-7	few	CASSISRGGNYEQYF	TGCGCCAGCAGCATAAGTCGCGGGGGGAACTACGAGCAGTACTTC
TRBD2	TRBV2	TRBJ2-5	many	CASRPGLAGETQYF	TGTGCCAGCAGGCCGGGACTAGCGGGGGAGACCCAGTACTTC
TRBD1	TRBV5-1	TRBJ1-6	few	CASSPLEGARSPLHF	TGCGCCAGCAGCCCCTTAGAGGGGGCTCGGTCACCCCTCCACTTT
TRBD2	TRBV5-1	TRBJ2-1	few	CASSLSLAGINEQFF	TGCGCCAGCAGCTTGTCCCTAGCGGGTATCAATGAGCAGTTCTTC
-	TRBV7-9	TRBJ2-5	-	CASSSWTLRGETQYF	TGTGCCAGCAGCTCCTGGACCTTAAGGGGAGAGACCCAGTACTTC
-	TRBV18	TRBJ1-4	-	CASSPETDPEKLFF	TGTGCCAGCTCACCGGAAACCGACCCTGAAAAACTGTTTTTT
TRBD2	TRBV7-2	TRBJ2-3	many	CASSEWLAGGPDTQYF	TGTGCCAGCAGCGAATGGCTAGCGGGGGGGCCGGATACGCAGTATTTT
TRBD2	TRBV11-3	TRBJ2-1	-	CASSRAGVMTQFF	TGTGCCAGCAGCCGAGCGGGGGTTATGACGCAGTTCTTC
-	TRBV19	TRBJ1-5	few	CASSDSRGSNQPQHF	TGTGCCAGTAGCGATAGTCGGGGAAGCAATCAGCCCCAGCATTTT
-	TRBV9	TRBJ1-5	-	CASSGGVHQPQHF	TGTGCCAGCAGCGGGGGGGTCCATCAGCCCCAGCATTTT
TRBD1	TRBV4-3	TRBJ1-2	few	CASSLRSGQLWDGYTF	TGCGCCAGCAGCCTTCGGTCGGGACAGCTCTGGGATGGCTACACCTTC
-	TRBV14	TRBJ2-2	-	CASSPRTGGELFF	TGTGCCAGCAGCCCCCGGACGGGCGGGGAGCTGTTTTTT
-	TRBV3-1	TRBJ1-2	few	CASSRGGGGYTF	TGTGCCAGCAGCCGTGGGGGGGGCGGCTACACCTTC
-	TRBV12-3/TRBV12-4	TRBJ2-3	-	CASRPGWGRGVLNTQYF	TGTGCCAGCCGACCAGGATGGGGCAGGGGAGTTTTGAATACGCAGTATTTT
-	TRBV12-3/TRBV12-4	TRBJ2-1	-	CASSLVFAFHNEQFF	TGTGCCAGCAGTTTAGTATTTGCGTTCCACAATGAGCAGTTCTTC
-	TRBV28	TRBJ1-6	-	CASRPYSQGTIDSPLHF	TGTGCCAGCAGACCATATTCCCAGGGGACGATCGATTCACCCCTCCACTTT
TRBD2	TRBV5-4	TRBJ2-2	-	CASSWGGVNTGELFF	TGTGCCAGCAGCTGGGGGGGAGTGAACACCGGGGAGCTGTTTTTT
-	TRBV12-3/TRBV12-4	TRBJ1-1	many	CASSFGQLTEAFF	TGTGCCAGCAGTTTTGGGCAACTCACTGAAGCTTTCTTT
-	TRBV5-1	TRBJ1-1	many	CASSQTAPNTEAFF	TGCGCCAGCAGCCAGACAGCTCCGAACACTGAAGCTTTCTTT
-	TRBV5-1	TRBJ1-2	few	CASSLGGAGIPSYGYTF	TGCGCCAGCAGCTTGGGAGGGGCCGGGATACCAAGCTATGGCTACACCTTC
-	TRBV29-1	TRBJ1-4	-	CSVLRPSPREKLFF	TGCAGCGTTTTACGACCCTCCCCGCGAGAAAAACTGTTTTTT
-	TRBV6-2/TRBV6-3	TRBJ2-7	-	CASSYPLGQDHEQYF	TGTGCCAGCAGTTACCCGCTGGGGCAGGACCACGAGCAGTACTTC
-	TRBV20-1	TRBJ1-2	-	CSASTTSYGYTF	TGCAGTGCTAGTACCACTAGCTATGGCTACACCTTC
-	TRBV12-3/TRBV12-4	TRBJ1-4	many	CASSLSPQINEKLFF	TGTGCCAGCAGTTTGTCTCCCCAGATTAATGAAAAACTGTTTTTT
-	TRBV12-3/TRBV12-4	TRBJ2-3	few	CASRPGRQNTDTQYF	TGTGCCAGCAGGCCTGGTAGGCAGAACACAGATACGCAGTATTTT
TRBD1	TRBV5-1	TRBJ1-2	few	CASSLQGAGGYTF	TGCGCCAGCAGCTTGCAGGGGGCCGGTGGCTACACCTTC
TRBD2	TRBV20-1	TRBJ2-3	many	CGGGAGGADTQYF	TGCGGCGGGGGAGCGGGGGGCGCAGATACGCAGTATTTT
-	TRBV5-1	TRBJ2-1	many	CASSLGYGGGNEQFF	TGCGCCAGCAGCTTGGGGTACGGAGGTGGCAATGAGCAGTTCTTC
-	TRBV29-1	TRBJ2-5	many	CSVRAGLPETQYF	TGCAGCGTACGGGCGGGGCTACCAGAGACCCAGTACTTC
-	TRBV20-1	TRBJ1-2	-	CSPPLEGGVYGYTF	TGCAGTCCCCCACTGGAGGGGGGAGTCTATGGCTACACCTTC
-	TRBV4-1	TRBJ2-6	few	CASSQGGAGVAVLTF	TGCGCCAGCAGCCAAGGAGGGGCAGGGGTAGCCGTCCTGACTTTC
-	TRBV6-1	TRBJ2-5	-	CASSERRGETQYF	TGTGCCAGCAGTGAGAGAAGGGGAGAGACCCAGTACTTC
-	TRBV6-1	TRBJ2-6	many	CASSEAGANVLTF	TGTGCCAGCAGTGAAGCTGGGGCCAACGTCCTGACTTTC
-	TRBV20-1	TRBJ2-1	many	CSASVNEQFF	TGCAGTGCTAGCGTCAATGAGCAGTTCTTC
-	TRBV6-5	TRBJ1-3	many	CASTRSPGTSGNTIYF	TGTGCCAGCACACGATCACCCGGGACTTCTGGAAACACCATATATTTT
TRBD2	TRBV19	TRBJ2-5	few	CASSPRASGGAEETQYF	TGTGCCAGTAGTCCACGCGCTAGCGGGGGGGCCGAGGAGACCCAGTACTTC
-	TRBV10-1	TRBJ2-3	many	CASSESPGGSTDTQYF	TGCGCCAGCAGTGAGTCTCCGGGGGGCAGCACAGATACGCAGTATTTT
-	TRBV14	TRBJ2-3	many	CASSQDRGGTATPDTQYF	TGTGCCAGCAGCCAAGATAGGGGGGGGACAGCCACCCCAGATACGCAGTATTTT
-	TRBV5-4	TRBJ2-3	few	CASSLRELGPTDTQYF	TGTGCCAGCAGCTTGAGGGAGTTGGGTCCCACAGATACGCAGTATTTT
-	TRBV4-1	TRBJ1-5	-	CASSQRVNQPQHF	TGCGCCAGCAGCCAACGCGTCAATCAGCCCCAGCATTTT